This T cell receptor beta chain was recorded in a study of blood T cell repertoires in COVID-19. V trimming: 4 bases; J trimming: 3 bases; junction bases outside the gene matches: 5. Germline loops: CDR1 SGHAT, CDR2 FQNNGV. The CDR3 is 15 residues long. The method was immunoSEQ multiplex PCR; TCRdb's version includes in-frame clones alone and lacks a portion of them. The sample includes 150,000 or so clones, roughly 88% seen only once; the top ten take roughly 4.3%. The sample comprised PBMCs or T cells enriched from blood (not recorded which). The TCR was taken from a middle-aged man who had recovered from COVID-19. This chain links TRBV11-2 with TRBJ2-7; 11 bases map to TRBD2. Written as DNA, the CDR3 is TGTGCCAGCAGCTCCTTTGGGACTAGCGGCTACGAGCAGTACTTC. Amino acids: CASSSFGTSGYEQYF.